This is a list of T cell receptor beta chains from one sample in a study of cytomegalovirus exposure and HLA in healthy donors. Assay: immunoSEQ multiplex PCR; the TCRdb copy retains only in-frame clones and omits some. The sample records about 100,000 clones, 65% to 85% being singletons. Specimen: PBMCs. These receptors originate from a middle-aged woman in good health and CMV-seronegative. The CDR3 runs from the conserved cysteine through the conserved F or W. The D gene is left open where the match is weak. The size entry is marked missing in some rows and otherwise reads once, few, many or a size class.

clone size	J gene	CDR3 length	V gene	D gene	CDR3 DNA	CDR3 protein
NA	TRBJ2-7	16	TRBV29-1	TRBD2	TGCAGCGTTGTGGGGGGGGACTGGGACCCAAGTCACGAGCAGTACTTC	CSVVGGDWDPSHEQYF
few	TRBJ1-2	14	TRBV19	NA	TGTGCCAGTAGCGCCTCCGGGGGTATCTATGGCTACACCTTC	CASSASGGIYGYTF
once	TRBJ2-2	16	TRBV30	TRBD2	TGTGCCTGGAGTGTATTACTAGCGCCAAACACCGGGGAGCTGTTTTTT	CAWSVLLAPNTGELFF
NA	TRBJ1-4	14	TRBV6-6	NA	TGTGCCAGCAGTTACCGGGGGGCTAATGAAAAACTGTTTTTT	CASSYRGANEKLFF
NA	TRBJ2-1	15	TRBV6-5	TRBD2	TGTGCCAGCAGTAGTCCGGGACTAGCGAACAATGAGCAGTTCTTC	CASSSPGLANNEQFF
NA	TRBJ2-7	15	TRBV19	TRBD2	TGTGCCAGTAAGGCGGCGGTAGCGGGGGCCTACGAGCAGTACTTC	CASKAAVAGAYEQYF
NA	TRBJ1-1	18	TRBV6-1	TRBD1	TGTGCCAGCAGTGAAAAGGCCGGGACAGCGACTCCGAACACTGAAGCTTTCTTT	CASSEKAGTATPNTEAFF
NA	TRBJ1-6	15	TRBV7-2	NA	TGTGCCAGCAGCTTAGTAACGGTGCAAAATTCACCCCTCCACTTT	CASSLVTVQNSPLHF
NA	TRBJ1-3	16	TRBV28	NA	TGTGCCAGCAGTTTATATCCGGGGTACTCTGGAAACACCATATATTTT	CASSLYPGYSGNTIYF
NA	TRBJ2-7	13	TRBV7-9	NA	TGTGCCAGCAGCTTAGAGGGGACTGGCGAGCAGTACTTC	CASSLEGTGEQYF
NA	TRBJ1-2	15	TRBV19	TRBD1	TGTGCCAGTAGCCAGATTGAAGGGGGCGGCTATGGCTACACCTTC	CASSQIEGGGYGYTF
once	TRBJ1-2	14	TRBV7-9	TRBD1	TGTTCCAGCAGCTTTACCGGGACAGGTTATGGCTACACCTTC	CSSSFTGTGYGYTF
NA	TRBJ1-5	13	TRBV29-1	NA	TGCAGCGTTGCGCGGGCAAGGGGGCAGCCCCAGCATTTT	CSVARARGQPQHF
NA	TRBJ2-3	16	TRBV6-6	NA	TGTGCCAGCAGTTACTCTTCCGGGCGGGGCACAGATACGCAGTATTTT	CASSYSSGRGTDTQYF
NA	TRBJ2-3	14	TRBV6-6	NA	TGTGCCAGCTCCAGAGCGTTAAGCACAGATACGCAGTATTTT	CASSRALSTDTQYF
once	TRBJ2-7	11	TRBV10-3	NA	TGTGCCATCCCGGGGAGCTGCGAGCAGTACTTC	CAIPGSCEQYF
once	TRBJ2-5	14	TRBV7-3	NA	TGTGCCAGCAGCCCCGCTGCGGGGAAAGAGACCCAGTACTTC	CASSPAAGKETQYF
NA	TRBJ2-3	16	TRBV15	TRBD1	TGTGCCACCAGCACACCGGGACAGGGGGAAACAGATACGCAGTATTTT	CATSTPGQGETDTQYF
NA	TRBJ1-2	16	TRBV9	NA	TGTGCCAGCAGCGTAAGTCCGGGGACTATTAACTATGGCTACACCTTC	CASSVSPGTINYGYTF
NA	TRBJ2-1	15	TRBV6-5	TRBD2	TGTGCCAGCACCTCTAGCCTAGCGGGAGTCAATGAGCAGTTCTTC	CASTSSLAGVNEQFF
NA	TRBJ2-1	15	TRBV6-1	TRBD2	TGTGCCAGCAGTGAACTAGCGGGGGGCAGTAAAGAGCAGTTCTTC	CASSELAGGSKEQFF
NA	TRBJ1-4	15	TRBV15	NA	TGTGCCACCAGCAGAGACGGACGGGGAAATGAAAAACTGTTTTTT	CATSRDGRGNEKLFF
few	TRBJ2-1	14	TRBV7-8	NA	TGTGCCAGCAGCTTAGATAGCTCCTACAATGAGCAGTTCTTC	CASSLDSSYNEQFF